This record covers a single T cell receptor beta chain. The CDR3 length is 14 residues. The germline gives CDR1 SGDLS, CDR2 YYNGEE. The V segment lost 0 bases and the J segment 5 bases; nucleotides outside the gene matches: 2. The sample is drawn from a study of control samples from healthy donors and cancer patients. Sequencing was performed with immunoSEQ multiplex PCR; in TCRdb, only in-frame clones are kept and a portion is missing. The sample yields roughly 130,000 clones, more than 85% seen once. Material for sequencing was blood. V usage is TRBV9 and J usage is TRBJ2-5, with 9 nucleotides matching TRBD2. The TCR was taken from a man aged 18 to 35 in good health. The CDR3 DNA follows: TGTGCCAGCAGCGTAGCTAGCGGGGTGGAGACCCAGTACTTC. It yields the protein CASSVASGVETQYF.